This note documents a single T cell receptor (beta chain) sequence. This clone was picked up one time. What antigen it recognizes has not been identified. No quality values exist for individual bases; no much larger clone is one base distant. The library was prepared using the immunoSEQ multiplex PCR assay. DNA from the CD4+ T cells that had been cultured and isolated underwent TCR beta CDR3 sequencing. In the source study's methods: Non-productive TCR sequences were discarded, and reads were trimmed to the CDR3 region, with only CDR3s of 7 or more amino acids retained. Antigen-specific clonotypes were identified with the MANAFEST web app by comparing expansion in peptide wells against reference cultures. To count as positive, a clone had to show expansion at FDR<0.05 compared with the reference and with all other wells, an odds ratio above 5, and a frequency above 0.1% in two replicate wells. Clonotypes significantly expanded in SARS-CoV-2 spike wells and in at least one common cold coronavirus spike condition were defined as cross-reactive. Using the stringdist R package, CDR3 similarity was measured by Levenshtein distance, and unrooted trees were constructed with ape in R 3.6.1. TCRdb obtained this table from immuneACCESS and retained in-frame rearrangements with V and J assigned. These tables miss some clones; where compared with another copy, unresolved V genes account for less than half of the shortfall, and the remainder is unexplained. That table gives V, J and clone size, and the DNA gave D and trimming. Present in this sample are tens of thousands of clones, roughly three quarters of which were seen just once. The ten largest clones capture about 5.4% of the sample.

This sample is drawn from a study of vaccination effects on CD4 cells after COVID-19 (dated by TCRdb to between 2020 and 2023). In the study overall: Participants received two doses of either the BNT162b2 or the mRNA-1273 mRNA SARS-CoV-2 vaccine. Pre-vaccine samples were drawn from a couple of convalescent patients 16 days and one week before the first dose, at 142 and 148 days after COVID-19 diagnosis. Cultures from other donors in the study were sequenced with the Oncomine TCR Beta short-read assay on an Illumina iSeq 100. The study compared SARS-CoV-2 spike-specific CD4+ TCR repertoires before and after mRNA vaccination in COVID-19 convalescent patients and infection-naive vaccine recipients. A total of roughly 9 COVID-19 convalescent patients and a few SARS-CoV-2-naive healthy vaccine recipients were included in the full study.

Broader findings and caveats from the paper: Clones induced by infection and clones induced by vaccination both contracted markedly at late timepoints after vaccination, which fits with T cell responses waning over time. In convalescent patients, the post-vaccine spike-reactive repertoire consisted mainly of new vaccine-induced clones, largely distinct from infection-induced clones. Only a small number of convalescent patients were included, and no early post-infection timepoints were available, which limited the study.

The ViraFEST assay stimulated PBMC with viral peptide pools and then used TCR sequencing to identify antigen-specific CD4+ T cell clonotypes by expansion. After about 9 days of culture, CD4+ T cells were isolated with the EasySep CD4+ T cell isolation kit. PCR-confirmed SARS-CoV-2 infection had occurred in convalescent patients between March and December 2020, before the Alpha, Beta and Delta variants emerged in the United States. Each well held two million PBMC cultured in IMDM containing approximately 5.2% human AB serum, around 9.3 IU/ml IL-2 and gentamicin, along with roughly 10 ug/ml peptides. A peptide pool from HIV-1 Nef was used as the negative control culture condition. On days 3 and 7, half of the culture medium was replaced with fresh IL-2-containing medium. Unless noted otherwise, every peptide stimulation condition was cultured in triplicate wells. PBMC were separated from whole blood using Ficoll-Paque Plus gradient centrifugation and were then either cryopreserved at -140C or used fresh. The QIAamp micro DNA kit was used to extract genomic DNA from the cultured CD4+ T cells.

The receptor's source is a human donor who had a prior SARS-CoV-2 infection. Sequencing used CD4+ T cells from PBMCs cultured with HIV peptides, obtained before COVID-19 vaccination. The cell subset or site label, read with the paper, signifies: HIV-1 Nef peptide pool negative control/reference culture.

The CDR3 sequence is CASSHTTGTNEQFF. The nucleotides are TGTGCCAGCAGCCACACGACAGGGACGAATGAGCAGTTCTTC. The sequence links TRBV3-1 (or the pseudogene TRBV3-2) to TRBJ2-1, and TRBD1 matches 7 of the central bases. CDR1 and CDR2, looked up from the germline V gene (reference sequence), are LGHDT and YNNKEL. The CDR3 starts with the cysteine, ends with the phenylalanine, and has 14 residues. The sequence is cut down to CDR3 DNA, 42 bases in frame from base 1. Here V drops 3 bases and J drops 7 bases, and the junction holds 6 bases not matched to any gene.